This T cell receptor beta chain was identified in a study of T cell responses to AZD1222 COVID-19 vaccine. Overall study results and limits: The donors showed a predominance of white British ancestry and of females, with possible underestimation of clonal diversity.

This clone has only one observation. Its antigen is currently unknown. Germline-derived CDR1 and CDR2 are KGHSH and LQKENI. This CDR3 spans 15 amino acids. V shed 6 bases and J 4 bases; nucleotides not matched to a gene: 6. Sequencing was performed with immunoSEQ multiplex PCR; in TCRdb, only in-frame clones are kept and a portion is missing. The table includes 100,000 to 150,000 clones, roughly 88% detected once. Sample: peripheral blood, taken on day 0 of AZD1222 vaccination. This TCR came from an adult in good health. The chain employs TRBV18 and TRBJ1-5; 10 nucleotides align to TRBD1. CDR3 amino acids: CASSDGTGVNQPQHF. The CDR3 bases are TGTGCCAGCTCGGACGGGACAGGGGTGAATCAGCCCCAGCATTTT.